This is a list of T cell receptor beta chains from one sample in a study of PD-1 blockade in classical Hodgkin lymphoma. Generated by immunoSEQ multiplex PCR, the TCRdb table keeps only in-frame clones and is missing some. The sample shows 10,000 to 15,000 clones, about four fifths of them seen only once. This specimen consisted of CD4+ T cells from blood, obtained before the fourth cycle of nivolumab. These receptors all stem from a human donor with classical Hodgkin lymphoma. Each CDR3 is given with its conserved first and last residue. The order of the fields is clone size, J gene, CDR3 length, V gene, D gene, CDR3 DNA, CDR3 protein. A D gene is named only where the DNA matches it firmly. Clone size appears in some rows only: once, few, many, or a class for an expanded clone.

size: .
J: TRBJ2-3
length: 15
V: TRBV7-9
D: .
DNA: TGTGCCAGCAGCTTTCCCCGAGGGGGCACAGATACGCAGTATTTT
CDR3: CASSFPRGGTDTQYF

size: few
J: TRBJ1-1
length: 13
V: TRBV5-1
D: .
DNA: TGCGCCAGCAGCTTGGGCGACAAGGTTGAAGCTTTCTTT
CDR3: CASSLGDKVEAFF

size: .
J: TRBJ1-5
length: 16
V: TRBV10-3
D: .
DNA: TGTGCCATCAGTGAGTCAGAGACGTGGGGCAATCAGCCCCAGCATTTT
CDR3: CAISESETWGNQPQHF

size: few
J: TRBJ1-2
length: 15
V: TRBV7-3
D: .
DNA: TGTGCCTCCCCGGGCAGGTTAAAGACTAACTATGGCTACACCTTC
CDR3: CASPGRLKTNYGYTF

size: few
J: TRBJ2-7
length: 12
V: TRBV7-2
D: .
DNA: TGTGCCAGCAGCGCTTTTACCTACGAGCAGTACTTC
CDR3: CASSAFTYEQYF

size: .
J: TRBJ2-7
length: 13
V: TRBV27
D: .
DNA: TGTGCCAGCAGTCCTAGGGAAGGCTACGAGCAGTACTTC
CDR3: CASSPREGYEQYF

size: few
J: TRBJ2-7
length: 15
V: TRBV6-5
D: .
DNA: TGTGCCAGCAGACTTTACAGGGGAGGGACCTACGAGCAGTACTTC
CDR3: CASRLYRGGTYEQYF

size: .
J: TRBJ1-2
length: 13
V: TRBV15
D: .
DNA: TGTGCCACCAGCCCCGACAGAAACTATGGCTACACCTTC
CDR3: CATSPDRNYGYTF

size: .
J: TRBJ1-2
length: 13
V: TRBV29-1
D: .
DNA: TGCAGCGTTGAAGTTTCAGGCATTTATGGCTACACCTTC
CDR3: CSVEVSGIYGYTF

size: .
J: TRBJ2-4
length: 14
V: TRBV6-6
D: TRBD1
DNA: TGTGCCAGCAGTTCCGGGACAGGGGGGGTTAGCCAGTACTTC
CDR3: CASSSGTGGVSQYF

size: .
J: TRBJ2-5
length: 11
V: TRBV20-1
D: .
DNA: TGCAGTCTGACAGGAGGCGAGACCCAGTACTTC
CDR3: CSLTGGETQYF

size: once
J: TRBJ2-7
length: 14
V: TRBV19
D: .
DNA: TGTGCCAGTACCCCGGGGAAGGGCTCCTACGAGCAGTACTTC
CDR3: CASTPGKGSYEQYF

size: few
J: TRBJ1-2
length: 14
V: TRBV7-2
D: .
DNA: TGTGCCAGCACCACCGCATATCCGGAGGATGGCTACACCTTC
CDR3: CASTTAYPEDGYTF

size: .
J: TRBJ2-2
length: 14
V: TRBV9
D: .
DNA: TGTGCCAGCAGCGTAATGGGGTCTACCGGGGAGCTGTTTTTT
CDR3: CASSVMGSTGELFF

size: once
J: TRBJ1-1
length: 15
V: TRBV30
D: .
DNA: TGTGCCTGGAAAACCCCTACGACCGTGAACACTGAAGCTTTCTTT
CDR3: CAWKTPTTVNTEAFF

size: .
J: TRBJ1-1
length: 13
V: TRBV10-1
D: .
DNA: TGCGCCAGCAGTGAGGGACTTTATACTGAAGCTTTCTTT
CDR3: CASSEGLYTEAFF